These 25 T cell receptor beta chains were all obtained from the same sample, sequenced in a study of Ad26.COV2.S vaccination and SARS-CoV-2 variants. As for treatment: approximately 18 received Ad26.COV2.S at low or high dose, single or two shots; several received placebo; per-sample allocation not given. Sample collection was performed on day 63 after the first vaccine or placebo injection. TCRdb's copy holds only in-frame clones and misses some; the assay was immunoSEQ multiplex PCR. This sample has about 440,000 clones, with 90% found just once. The sequencing used peripheral blood, collected in a trial of Ad26.COV2.S vaccine versus placebo. These TCRs come from a person between 18 and 60 years old who received the Ad26.COV2.S COVID-19 vaccine or a placebo.

J is TRBJ2-3 and V is TRBV5-5, with 9 bases lining up with TRBD2. Germline CDR1 reads SGHKS; CDR2 reads YYEKEE (reference sequence). The CDR3 has 16 amino acids. The junction had 3 bases not matched to a gene; V was cut back by 0 bases and J by 1 base. CDR3 DNA sequence: TGTGCCAGCAGCTTGGTTAGCGGGAGCGGCACAGATACGCAGTATTTT. This translates into CASSLVSGSGTDTQYF. Drawing the rest from reference TRBV5-5 and TRBJ2-3, the complete variable domain is DAGVTQSPTHLIKTRGQQVTLRCSPISGHKSVSWYQQVLGQGPQFIFQYYEKEERGRGNFPDRFSARQFPNYSSELNVNALLLGDSALYLCASSLVSGSGTDTQYFGPGTRLTVL.

This chain uses TRBV20-1 with TRBJ2-7; D is undetermined. Looked up from germline, CDR1 is DFQATT and CDR2 is SNEGSKA (reference sequence). The CDR3 extends over 10 amino acids. The V and J ends lost 8 bases and 6 bases respectively, with 11 bases between them. Written as DNA, the CDR3 is TGCAGTCCTGGCGGTTTCGAGCAGTACTTC. This codes for CSPGGFEQYF.

The rearrangement links TRBV5-5 to TRBJ2-5, with D perhaps being TRBD1 or TRBD2 (5 bases each). This CDR3 is built from 15 residues. With 4 bases removed from V and 2 bases from J, the gap between germline ends came to 15 bases. Germline lookup yields CDR1 SGHKS and CDR2 YYEKEE (reference sequence). CDR3: CASSPGTRAQETQYF. Written as DNA, the CDR3 is TGTGCCAGCAGCCCCGGGACGAGAGCTCAAGAGACCCAGTACTTC.

This chain connects TRBV29-1 to TRBJ2-1; a possible D gene is TRBD1 (5 bases). Trimming removed 7 bases from V and 4 bases from J, with 14 bases in between. The CDR3 totals 13 residues. Germline V CDR1 and CDR2: SQVTM, ANQGSEA. CDR3 region: CSALAGKYNEQFF. The CDR3 DNA sequence: TGCAGCGCCCTCGCAGGGAAGTACAATGAGCAGTTCTTC.

In its sample, this clone was seen once. The chain couples TRBV19 to TRBJ2-5; D not resolved. Trimming took 5 bases from V and 1 from J, leaving 17 bases between them. Per germline, CDR1 LNHDA and CDR2 SQIVND (reference sequence). The CDR3 covers 16 residues. CDR3 DNA: TGTGCCAGTAGTCCCCAACTACGACTCGTCCAAGAGACCCAGTACTTC. Protein product: CASSPQLRLVQETQYF.

The chain employs TRBV2 and TRBJ1-3; D is unresolved. The CDR3 is 16 residues long. Deletions cut 2 bases from V and 0 bases from J, with 11 bases between. Germline V lookup: CDR1 SNHLY, CDR2 FYNNEI. The DNA for the CDR3 is TGTGCCAGCAGTGAACGCTTATTGTTCTCTGGAAACACCATATATTTT. This translates into CASSERLLFSGNTIYF.

The J gene is TRBJ1-1, the V gene TRBV20-1; no firm D call. Looked up from germline, CDR1 is DFQATT and CDR2 is SNEGSKA (reference sequence). Between the trimmed V and J ends, which lost 3 bases and 2 bases, there was a span of 10 bases. CDR3 length equals 13 residues. The CDR3 DNA reads TGCAGTGCTAGTAAGCGGAGAAACACTGAAGCTTTCTTT. Translating gives CSASKRRNTEAFF.

The chain combines TRBV28 with TRBJ2-1, with D possibly being TRBD1 (5 bases). Trimming pared 2 bases from V and 2 bases from J, leaving 7 bases between. Looked up from germline, CDR1 is MDHEN and CDR2 is SYDVKM. The CDR3 runs 14 residues. In DNA, the CDR3 is TGTGCCAGCAGTTTAGGGGCGACCTACAATGAGCAGTTCTTC. Protein: CASSLGATYNEQFF.

Comment on this clone: Other DNA sequences in this specimen translate into the identical CDR3. V is TRBV18 and J is TRBJ2-7; 8 bases map to TRBD2. The CDR3 runs to 13 residues. The germline V gene encodes CDR1 KGHSH and CDR2 LQKENI. V lost 6 bases to trimming and J lost 6 bases; unmatched junction nucleotides: 7. The CDR3 DNA reads TGTGCCAGCTCGCCCGGACTAGCAGGCGAGCAGTACTTC. As protein: CASSPGLAGEQYF.

CDR3 loop: CAISRDLNYEQYF. CDR3 in DNA: TGTGCCATCAGCCGGGACCTTAACTACGAGCAGTACTTC. This rearrangement joins TRBV10-3 to TRBJ2-7; possibly TRBD1 or TRBD2 for D (5 bases each). The germline CDR1 and CDR2 sequences are ENHRY and SYGVKD. The CDR3 spans 13 residues. V lost 6 bases to trimming and J lost 3 bases, with 12 bases between them.

This sequence joins TRBV15 and TRBJ2-2, with 15 nucleotides matching TRBD2. Trimming took 0 bases from V and 1 from J; bases not matched to a gene: 6. This CDR3 contains 20 residues. The V gene's germline CDR1 is LNHNV and CDR2 YYDKDF (reference sequence). CDR3 DNA sequence: TGTGCCACCAGCAGAGAGAACCCGGGACTAGCGGGAGGGAACACCGGGGAGCTGTTTTTT. This encodes CATSRENPGLAGGNTGELFF.

This rearrangement joins TRBV19 to TRBJ1-4, with D perhaps TRBD1 (5 bases). Trimming took 4 bases from V and 5 from J, leaving 14 bases between them. Germline V gene data show CDR1 as LNHDA and CDR2 as SQIVND (reference sequence). The CDR3 spans 15 residues. CDR3 nucleotide sequence: TGTGCCAGTAGTAAAGCCGGGACCCAAAATGAAAAACTGTTTTTT. Translation: CASSKAGTQNEKLFF.

For the CDR3, the DNA is TGCGCCAGCAGCTCTACCGGGGGGCTAGGCGGGGAGCTGTTTTTT. It is translated as CASSSTGGLGGELFF. The chain combines TRBV5-1 with TRBJ2-2; TRBD2 is a possible D gene (7 bases). Germline assignment: CDR1 SGHRS and CDR2 YFSETQ. V was shortened by 3 bases and J by 7 bases, with 16 bases between the two germline ends. This CDR3 region has 15 residues.

The chain is built from TRBV20-1 and TRBJ2-7; no firm D call. Trimming took 2 bases from V and 4 from J, leaving 6 bases between them. Germline CDR1 DFQATT, CDR2 SNEGSKA (reference sequence). This CDR3 region has 11 residues. CDR3 sequence: CSARQLYEQYF. The CDR3 DNA is TGCAGTGCTAGACAACTTTACGAGCAGTACTTC.

Concerning this clone: Other DNA sequences from this sample encode an identical CDR3 as well. This chain links TRBV5-1 with TRBJ1-2; TRBD1 matches at 8 bases. Trimming removed 0 bases from V and 5 bases from J; junction bases left unmatched: 3. CDR1 is SGHRS and CDR2 is YFSETQ in the germline V gene. The CDR3 covers 14 residues. The CDR3 protein is CASSLGTGGYGYTF. CDR3 in DNA: TGCGCCAGCAGCTTGGGTACAGGGGGGTATGGCTACACCTTC.

The CDR3 bases are TGTGCCAGCAGCCCAGGGTATGGCTACACCTTC. It specifies CASSPGYGYTF. This chain uses TRBV9 with TRBJ1-2; TRBD1 might be the D (5 bases). Germline V gene data show CDR1 as SGDLS and CDR2 as YYNGEE. CDR3 length: 11 residues. Trimming shortened V by 4 bases and J by 5 bases, and 6 bases separated the two germline ends.

The rearrangement joins TRBV7-2 to TRBJ1-6; 7 nucleotides line up with TRBD1. V shed 4 bases, J shed 5 bases, and the junction held 8 bases outside the gene matches. Looked up from germline, CDR1 is SGHTA and CDR2 is FQGNSA. The CDR3 extends over 16 amino acids. The CDR3 sequence: CASSSRPGQNNSPLHF. CDR3 coding DNA: TGTGCCAGCAGCTCCAGACCGGGACAGAATAATTCACCCCTCCACTTT.

The CDR3 region is CATRPSGGHNEQFF. CDR3 coding DNA: TGTGCCACCCGACCTAGCGGGGGTCACAATGAGCAGTTCTTC. The genes are TRBV6-5 and TRBJ2-1; the match to TRBD2 covers 10 bases. V lost 10 bases, J lost 5 bases, and 8 bases stayed unmatched. There are 14 residues in the CDR3. Germline V gene sequence: CDR1 MNHEY, CDR2 SVGAGI.

On this clone: The same CDR3 is also encoded by other DNA sequences in this sample. The gene calls are TRBV20-1 and TRBJ1-3, with D maybe TRBD1 (5 bases). V shed 3 bases and J shed 4 bases, with 10 bases lying between them. The CDR3 loop spans 13 amino acids. Per germline, CDR1 DFQATT and CDR2 SNEGSKA (reference sequence). CDR3 loop: CSASVGTGNTIYF. CDR3 nucleotide sequence: TGCAGTGCTAGTGTAGGGACCGGAAACACCATATATTTT.

The chain is built from TRBV4-1 and TRBJ2-2, with TRBD1 matching over 12 bases. This CDR3 spans 20 amino acids. Germline-derived CDR1 and CDR2 are MGHRA and YSYEKL. The J segment lost 4 bases and the V segment lost 1 base, leaving 13 bases of the junction unmatched. Here the CDR3 reads CASSQGDRGRWLAGTGELFF. DNA for the CDR3: TGCGCCAGCAGCCAAGGGGACAGGGGGCGGTGGCTAGCGGGCACCGGGGAGCTGTTTTTT.

This CDR3 reads CASSMSSPSTDTQYF. The CDR3 region has the DNA TGTGCCAGTAGTATGAGTTCCCCCAGCACAGATACGCAGTATTTT. The chain links TRBV19 to TRBJ2-3; D gene uncertain. Deletions cut 3 bases from V and 0 bases from J, with 10 bases between. This CDR3 contains 15 residues. From germline, CDR1 is LNHDA and CDR2 SQIVND (reference sequence).

J is TRBJ2-3 and V is TRBV10-3; TRBD1 or TRBD2 may be the D gene (5 bases each). Germline CDR1 ENHRY, CDR2 SYGVKD. Trimming took off 0 bases at V and 2 bases at J, with 9 bases between the two ends. The CDR3 has 15 amino acids. The CDR3 nucleotides are TGTGCCATCAGTGAGTCTACGGGACCCACAGATACGCAGTATTTT. Translating gives CAISESTGPTDTQYF.

The sample holds one count of this clone. The gene calls are TRBV29-1 and TRBJ2-5; tentatively, D is TRBD1 (5 bases). Trimming removed 7 bases at V and 1 base at J, with 10 bases between. The CDR3 has 12 amino acids. From germline, CDR1 is SQVTM and CDR2 ANQGSEA. In DNA form, the CDR3 reads TGCAGCGCTCTTGACAGCCAAGAGACCCAGTACTTC. This codes for CSALDSQETQYF.

This clone was seen a single time. The V gene is TRBV2, the J gene TRBJ1-2; TRBD1 aligns across 9 bases. The germline gives CDR1 SNHLY, CDR2 FYNNEI. The CDR3 is 14 amino acids. With 6 bases clipped from V and 8 bases from J, the junction kept 10 bases outside the gene matches. In DNA, the CDR3 is TGTGCCAGCAGAGAGATCCGGACAGGGGAGGGCTACACCTTC. Its translation is CASREIRTGEGYTF.

Written as DNA, the CDR3 is TGCGCCAGCAGCCAACGTGGTCAACCGGGACAGGGGGATACTCAGCCCCAGCATTTT. Amino acid sequence: CASSQRGQPGQGDTQPQHF. V usage is TRBV4-3 and J usage is TRBJ1-5, with 11 bases matching TRBD1. CDR3 length: 19 amino acids. The V gene end was trimmed by 2 bases and the J gene end by 6 bases; junction bases not matched to a gene: 15. Germline V gene lookup returns CDR1 LGHNA and CDR2 YSLEER.